The T cell receptor beta chain under discussion was sequenced for a study of T cell repertoires in cytomegalovirus infection. About this clonotype: Its specificity is unknown.

TCRdb fed the reads into MiXCR, producing one record per CDR3 protein. The sample has more than 250,000 distinct CDR3 sequences; roughly 25% are singletons. J lost 0 bases, V lost 5 bases, and 8 bases had no gene match. This CDR3 comprises 18 residues. The germline V gene has CDR1 SGHVS and CDR2 FQNEAQ. Here the sequenced sample was cultured PBMCs, taken from culture after CMV antigen stimulation. The V gene is TRBV7-8, the J gene TRBJ2-3; 13 bases agree with TRBD2. The source is a human donor in good health (CMV status not recorded). Some clones in this sample may be carry-over from other donors' samples. CDR3 DNA: TGTGCCAGCAGCCGGGGACTAGCGGGGACTACTAGCACAGATACGCAGTATTTT. Residues: CASSRGLAGTTSTDTQYF.